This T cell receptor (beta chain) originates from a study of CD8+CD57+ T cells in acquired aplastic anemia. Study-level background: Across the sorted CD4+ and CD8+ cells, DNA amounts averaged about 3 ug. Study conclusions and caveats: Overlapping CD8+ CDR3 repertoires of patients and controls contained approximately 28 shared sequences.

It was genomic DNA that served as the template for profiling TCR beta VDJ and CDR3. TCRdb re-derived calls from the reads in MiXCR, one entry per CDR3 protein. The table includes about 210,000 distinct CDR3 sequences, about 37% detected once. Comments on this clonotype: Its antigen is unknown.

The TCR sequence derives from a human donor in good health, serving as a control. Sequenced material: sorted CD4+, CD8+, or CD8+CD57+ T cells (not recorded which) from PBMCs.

DNA of the CDR3: TGTGCCACCAGCCGAAGATCCGGGACAGGAGAAGCTTTCTTT. It encodes CATSRRSGTGEAFF. The V and J genes are TRBV15 and TRBJ1-1; TRBD1 matches at 8 bases. J was trimmed by 8 bases and V by 5 bases; bases with no gene match: 10. Germline V gives CDR1 LNHNV, CDR2 YYDKDF (reference sequence). This CDR3 has 14 amino acids.